The rows below give T cell receptor beta chains drawn from one sample of a study of T cell responses to AZD1222 COVID-19 vaccine. The assay was immunoSEQ multiplex PCR, and TCRdb's table has in-frame clones only and misses some. The sample holds tens of thousands of clones, more than 75% seen once. The sample in question was peripheral blood, obtained 28 days after the second AZD1222 dose. These receptors were taken from an adult who received the AZD1222 COVID-19 vaccine. CDR3s include the opening cysteine and the closing phenylalanine or tryptophan. A D gene is named only where the DNA matches it firmly. The size of a clone is reported for some rows only, either as once, few or many, or as a class for expanded clones.

size: .
V: TRBV3-1/TRBV3-2
D: .
J: TRBJ1-2
DNA: TGTGCCAGCAGCCAAGATCAGGGCTATGGCTACACCTTC
CDR3: CASSQDQGYGYTF

size: .
V: TRBV19
D: .
J: TRBJ1-4
DNA: TGTGCCAGTAGCCGTGCGGCCAGTCCCCCAACTAATGAAAAACTGTTTTTT
CDR3: CASSRAASPPTNEKLFF

size: .
V: TRBV4-3
D: .
J: TRBJ2-3
DNA: TGCGCCAGCAGCCAAGATCGGCAGACAGATACGCAGTATTTT
CDR3: CASSQDRQTDTQYF

size: .
V: TRBV4-3
D: .
J: TRBJ2-7
DNA: TGCGCCAGCAGCCAAGTGGCCGGGATCGAGCAGTACTTC
CDR3: CASSQVAGIEQYF

size: few
V: TRBV4-2
D: .
J: TRBJ2-3
DNA: TGTGCCAGCAGCCAGGACGGCACAGATACGCAGTATTTT
CDR3: CASSQDGTDTQYF

size: .
V: TRBV6-6
D: .
J: TRBJ1-6
DNA: TGTGCCAGCAGTTACTCCGGCAACTCCTATAATTCACCCCTCCACTTT
CDR3: CASSYSGNSYNSPLHF

size: .
V: TRBV29-1
D: TRBD2
J: TRBJ2-2
DNA: TGCAGCGTATGGACTAGCGGGAGGGCCGGGGAGCTGTTTTTT
CDR3: CSVWTSGRAGELFF

size: once
V: TRBV29-1
D: TRBD1
J: TRBJ2-7
DNA: TGCAGCGTTGAGACAGGGGGCCCAGGGCAGTACTTC
CDR3: CSVETGGPGQYF

size: .
V: TRBV6-2/TRBV6-3
D: .
J: TRBJ2-3
DNA: TGTGCCAGCAGTTACGAGCCTAGGACCGGGTGGGATACGCAGTATTTT
CDR3: CASSYEPRTGWDTQYF

size: .
V: TRBV7-3
D: TRBD1
J: TRBJ2-1
DNA: TGTGCCAGCAGCCTTAGACAGGGAGAGGGCTCCTACAATGAGCAGTTCTTC
CDR3: CASSLRQGEGSYNEQFF

size: .
V: TRBV5-1
D: .
J: TRBJ2-2
DNA: TGCGCCAGCAGCTTTAGGGGGTTCAACACCGGGGAGCTGTTTTTT
CDR3: CASSFRGFNTGELFF

size: .
V: TRBV6-2/TRBV6-3
D: .
J: TRBJ1-1
DNA: TGTGCCAGCAGCGAACTGAACACTGAAGCTTTCTTT
CDR3: CASSELNTEAFF

size: .
V: TRBV19
D: TRBD2
J: TRBJ2-1
DNA: TGTGCCAGTAGTATAGGCCTAGCGGGAGTCCGGAATGAGCAGTTCTTC
CDR3: CASSIGLAGVRNEQFF

size: .
V: TRBV29-1
D: TRBD2
J: TRBJ2-5
DNA: TGCAGCGCGCCTGCTAGCGGGGGGGCCGGGGAGACCCAGTACTTC
CDR3: CSAPASGGAGETQYF

size: .
V: TRBV24-1
D: .
J: TRBJ2-5
DNA: TGTGCCACCAGTGATACTAGCGACAGGGGCAATCGAGAGACCCAGTACTTC
CDR3: CATSDTSDRGNRETQYF

size: .
V: TRBV18
D: .
J: TRBJ2-2
DNA: TGTGCCAGCTCACCAGTGGCAGGAACGAACACCGGGGAGCTGTTTTTT
CDR3: CASSPVAGTNTGELFF